These 2 T cell receptor beta chains originate from one sample sequenced in a study of beta chain features in type 1 diabetes. Expressed TCRB transcripts were sequenced, since all the RNA that had been isolated was reverse transcribed. Using immunoSEQ multiplex PCR, the repertoire was profiled, and TCRdb retains in-frame clones only, with some absent. The table records 350,000 to 450,000 clones, more than 13% of them present only once. The specimen was naive CD4+ T cells from blood. All receptors come from a woman under 30 in good health.

This clone has only a few counts. This same CDR3 is encoded by further DNA sequences in the sample. The V gene is TRBV5-1, the J gene TRBJ2-5; TRBD2 might be the D (6 bases). CDR3 length: 14 residues. CDR1 and CDR2 (germline): SGHRS, YFSETQ. Trimming stripped 5 bases from V and 0 bases from J, with 11 bases between. The CDR3 loop reads CASSLGGNQETQYF. The CDR3 bases are TGCGCCAGCAGTCTGGGGGGAAACCAAGAGACCCAGTACTTC.

This clone was counted between two and nine times. This chain uses TRBV15 with TRBJ2-7; D may be TRBD1 (5 bases). The CDR3 has 17 residues. Germline CDR1 and CDR2: LNHNV and YYDKDF (reference sequence). The V end was cut by 0 bases, the J end by 0 bases, with 15 bases between. The CDR3 nucleotides read TGTGCCACCAGCAGAGATCAGGGTAGTACGTTCTCCTACGAGCAGTACTTC. Translating gives CATSRDQGSTFSYEQYF.